Sequencing of this T cell receptor (beta chain) was carried out in a study of siplizumab effects on memory and regulatory T cells. Study findings and constraints: Siplizumab significantly lowered the alloreactive sequences that could be traced to unstimulated CD4+ memory cells.

Worth noting for this clone: Its antigen is undetermined.

Sequenced by immunoSEQ multiplex PCR; TCRdb stores in-frame clones only, minus some. The table lists 99,000 or so clones, around 94% of them singletons. Sequencing input: non-Treg CD4+ T cells sorted from blood. This receptor was obtained from a human donor in good health.

The CDR3 sequence is CASRPPHFRDTQYF. CDR3 nucleotides: TGTGCCAGCAGGCCTCCACACTTTAGGGATACGCAGTATTTT. The J gene is TRBJ2-3, the V gene TRBV28; D remains unclear. V was shortened by 6 bases and J by 6 bases, with 16 bases between the two germline ends. Germline V gives CDR1 MDHEN, CDR2 SYDVKM. CDR3 length: 14 amino acids.